The 22 T cell receptor beta chains presented below share a single source sample, sequenced in a study of cytomegalovirus exposure and HLA in healthy donors. It was with 60 Vbeta and 13 Jbeta primers that the PCR ran. TCRdb's copy holds only in-frame clones and misses some; the assay was immunoSEQ multiplex PCR. The sample records 90,000 to 130,000 clones, 76% being singletons. Sequencing input: PBMCs. Receptor source: a man between 25 and 39 years old in good health and CMV-seropositive.

The rearrangement links TRBV4-3 to TRBJ1-4; TRBD1 is a possible D gene (5 bases). Trimming shortened V by 4 bases and J by 10 bases, and 10 bases separated the two germline ends. Germline V gene data show CDR1 as LGHNA and CDR2 as YSLEER. This CDR3 region has 12 residues. DNA of the CDR3: TGCGCCAGCAGCCTTGGGGGGGGAAAACTGTTTTTT. Its protein is CASSLGGGKLFF.

V usage is TRBV7-6 and J usage is TRBJ2-3; a possible D gene is TRBD2 (5 bases). The CDR3 has 14 residues. Trimming pared 2 bases from V and 6 bases from J, leaving 12 bases between. The germline CDR1 and CDR2 sequences are SGHVS and FNYEAQ. CDR3 DNA sequence: TGTGCCAGCAGCTTAAGTCGACTAACGGATACGCAGTATTTT. Residues: CASSLSRLTDTQYF. The full variable domain, completed using reference TRBV7-6 and TRBJ2-3, is GAGVSQSPRYKVTKRGQDVALRCDPISGHVSLYWYRQALGQGPEFLTYFNYEAQQDKSGLPNDRFSAERPEGSISTLTIQRTEQRDSAMYRCASSLSRLTDTQYFGPGTRLTVL.

This chain links TRBV19 with TRBJ1-1, with 9 bases lining up with TRBD1. Unmatched junction bases numbered 2, after V lost 6 bases and J lost 0 bases. CDR1 LNHDA and CDR2 SQIVND come from the germline V gene (reference sequence). The CDR3 has 14 amino acids. This chain's CDR3 is CASRYRGLNTEAFF. CDR3 DNA: TGTGCCAGTAGGTACAGGGGGCTGAACACTGAAGCTTTCTTT.

The chain couples TRBV18 to TRBJ2-6; 8 positions match TRBD1. Germline V lookup: CDR1 KGHSH, CDR2 LQKENI. The length of the CDR3 is 17 residues. V lost 6 bases, J lost 0 bases, and 7 bases stayed unmatched. This CDR3 is CASSGQDPSSGANVLTF. For the CDR3, the DNA is TGTGCCAGCTCGGGACAGGATCCATCCTCTGGGGCCAACGTCCTGACTTTC.

This clone occurred once. The chain uses TRBV4-3 and TRBJ1-2, with a possible D match to TRBD1 (5 bases). In germline, CDR1 is LGHNA, CDR2 YSLEER. This CDR3 has 15 residues. With 0 bases removed from V and 3 bases from J, the gap between germline ends came to 11 bases. The DNA for the CDR3 is TGCGCCAGCAGCCAAGATTGGCAGGGCTACTATGGCTACACCTTC. Residues: CASSQDWQGYYGYTF.

The V and J genes are TRBV7-9 and TRBJ2-1; possible D gene TRBD2, 6 bases. This CDR3 spans 12 amino acids. Germline V gene data show CDR1 as SEHNR and CDR2 as FQNEAQ (reference sequence). V shed 2 bases and J shed 10 bases, with 9 bases lying between them. In DNA, the CDR3 is TGTGCCAGCAGCTTATTTGGAGGGGAGCAGTTCTTC. It encodes CASSLFGGEQFF.

The J gene is TRBJ1-2, the V gene TRBV6-5; 9 bases fit TRBD1. CDR3 length equals 16 residues. Germline V CDR1 and CDR2: MNHEY, SVGAGI. V was pared by 2 bases and J by 2 bases, with 6 bases of the junction left unmatched. This CDR3 reads CASSYDWTGENYGYTF. CDR3 DNA sequence: TGTGCCAGCAGTTACGATTGGACAGGGGAAAACTATGGCTACACCTTC.

The chain couples TRBV9 to TRBJ2-3, with 10 nucleotides matching TRBD2. Losses at the gene ends were 0 bases for V and 6 bases for J; bases not matched to a gene: 7. CDR3 size: 16 residues. Per the germline V gene, CDR1 is SGDLS and CDR2 is YYNGEE. The CDR3 DNA is TGTGCCAGCAGCGTAGCGGGAGCGGGGGGGCTCGATACGCAGTATTTT. This codes for CASSVAGAGGLDTQYF.

The chain is built from TRBV7-2 and TRBJ1-4; D is possibly TRBD1 (5 bases). This CDR3 is 15 amino acids long. V was cut by 3 bases and J by 8 bases, with 16 bases left in between. Germline CDR1 is SGHTA and CDR2 is FQGNSA. CDR3 protein: CASSFAATGGEKLFF. In DNA form, the CDR3 reads TGTGCCAGCAGCTTTGCCGCGACCGGGGGAGAAAAACTGTTTTTT.

The CDR3 spells CASSRDRGTGELFF. CDR3 DNA: TGTGCCAGCAGCCGGGACAGGGGAACCGGGGAGCTGTTTTTT. The genes are TRBV11-2 and TRBJ2-2; 10 positions match TRBD1. Germline CDR1 is SGHAT and CDR2 is FQNNGV. The V and J ends lost 5 bases and 5 bases, in that order; junction bases with no gene match: 2. The CDR3 runs 14 residues.

The genes are TRBV18 and TRBJ2-7, with D perhaps matching TRBD2 (5 bases). CDR3 length equals 14 residues. V was clipped by 5 bases and J by 8 bases, with 19 bases between them. Germline V gives CDR1 KGHSH, CDR2 LQKENI. CDR3 bases: TGTGCCAGCTCAGACCGGGTCGAGGGCGGACAGCAGTACTTC. Translating it yields CASSDRVEGGQQYF.

The rearrangement links TRBV2 to TRBJ2-7; D may be TRBD2 (6 bases). V was clipped by 8 bases and J by 5 bases, with 22 bases between them. The germline V gene encodes CDR1 SNHLY and CDR2 FYNNEI. The CDR3 runs to 15 residues. The CDR3 spells CASLYSGRGMDEQYF. The CDR3 DNA is TGTGCCAGCCTCTACTCCGGTCGGGGGATGGACGAGCAGTACTTC. Full variable domain (rest looked up from reference TRBV2 and TRBJ2-7): EPEVTQTPSHQVTQMGQEVILRCVPISNHLYFYWYRQILGQKVEFLVSFYNNEISEKSEIFDDQFSVERPDGSNFTLKIRSTKLEDSAMYFCASLYSGRGMDEQYFGPGTRLTVT.

This chain joins TRBV6-5 and TRBJ1-5; 8 nucleotides line up with TRBD1. V was clipped by 6 bases and J by 5 bases; unmatched bases: 3. Germline V gene lookup returns CDR1 MNHEY and CDR2 SVGAGI. The CDR3 has 13 residues. CDR3 in amino acids: CASRLQGDQPQHF. DNA of the CDR3: TGTGCCAGCAGATTACAGGGGGATCAGCCCCAGCATTTT.

The chain carries TRBV4-1 and TRBJ1-5, with no clear D. V lost 1 base and J 7 bases, leaving 11 bases between the germline ends. The CDR3 covers 14 residues. The germline gives CDR1 MGHRA, CDR2 YSYEKL. The CDR3 sequence is CASSQVGNRQPQHF. Here the CDR3 DNA reads TGCGCCAGCAGCCAAGTCGGGAATAGGCAGCCCCAGCATTTT.

The chain is built from TRBV30 and TRBJ1-1, with D possibly matching TRBD1 (5 bases). Germline lookup yields CDR1 GTSNPN and CDR2 SVGIG (reference sequence). CDR3 length: 12 residues. Deletions cut 5 bases from V and 1 base from J, with 8 bases between. CDR3 region: CAWGHPNTEAFF. In DNA form, the CDR3 reads TGTGCCTGGGGACACCCGAACACTGAAGCTTTCTTT. The entire variable domain, with the rest obtained from reference TRBV30 and TRBJ1-1, is as follows: SQTIHQWPATLVQPVGSPLSLECTVEGTSNPNLYWYRQAAGRGLQLLFYSVGIGQISSEVPQNLSASRPQDRQFILSSKKLLLSDSGFYLCAWGHPNTEAFFGQGTRLTVV.

The rearrangement uses TRBV28 and TRBJ1-2; 8 nucleotides match TRBD1. This CDR3 region has 15 residues. Germline V CDR1 and CDR2: MDHEN, SYDVKM. The V and J ends lost 5 bases and 9 bases, in that order; junction bases with no gene match: 14. CDR3: CASSPIDRGDRRYTF. DNA of the CDR3: TGTGCCAGCAGTCCGATCGACAGGGGAGATCGTCGCTACACCTTC.

The chain employs TRBV30 and TRBJ2-5; no clear D gene. The CDR3 consists of 12 residues. Germline lookup yields CDR1 GTSNPN and CDR2 SVGIG (reference sequence). Between the trimmed V and J ends, which lost 3 bases and 5 bases, there was a span of 10 bases. CDR3 bases: TGTGCCTGGAGGGTGGTGGGCGAGACCCAGTACTTC. Its translation is CAWRVVGETQYF.

The CDR3 DNA follows: TGTGCCAGCAGTTCATCAGGTTACAGTCAGCCCCAGCATTTT. It yields the protein CASSSSGYSQPQHF. The V and J genes are TRBV27 and TRBJ1-5; D remains unclear. CDR1 is MNHEY and CDR2 is SMNVEV in the germline V gene (reference sequence). The CDR3 has 14 residues. The V gene lost 4 bases and the J gene lost 6 bases, with 13 bases spanning the gap.

Turning to this clone: One end of the junction does not line up with germline, which may come from a read error. The chain carries TRBV9 and TRBJ1-6; a weak D match, TRBD1 (6 bases). Per germline, CDR1 SGDLS and CDR2 YYNGEE. The CDR3 length is 14 residues. The CDR3 protein is CVSSVDRSNSPLHF. The CDR3 bases are TGTGTCAGCAGCGTCGACAGGTCTAATTCACCCCTCCACTTT.

J is TRBJ2-7 and V is TRBV28; D is uncertain. Per the germline V gene, CDR1 is MDHEN and CDR2 is SYDVKM. This CDR3 comprises 15 residues. The V gene lost 5 bases and the J gene lost 0 bases, with 14 bases spanning the gap. Written as DNA, the CDR3 is TGTGCCAGCAGTCACAGACAAGCAGGCTCCTACGAGCAGTACTTC. It codes for CASSHRQAGSYEQYF.

The chain carries TRBV15 and TRBJ1-1; 9 positions match TRBD1. The germline CDR1 and CDR2 sequences are LNHNV and YYDKDF (reference sequence). Trimming removed 1 base from V and 8 bases from J; junction bases left unmatched: 5. The length of the CDR3 is 14 residues. As DNA, the CDR3 is TGTGCCACCAGCAGAGGGGGGACAGGGACCGAAGCTTTCTTT. Protein: CATSRGGTGTEAFF.

This chain links TRBV9 with TRBJ2-7; D perhaps matches TRBD1 (8 bases). The CDR3 has 15 amino acids. The V gene's germline CDR1 is SGDLS and CDR2 YYNGEE. V lost 2 bases, J lost 4 bases, and 16 bases lay in between. CDR3 coding DNA: TGTGCCAGCAGCGTGGGGGGGCAGGGGGCTTACGAGCAGTACTTC. It encodes CASSVGGQGAYEQYF. Based on the CDR3 plus reference TRBV9 and TRBJ2-7, the full variable domain is DSGVTQTPKHLITATGQRVTLRCSPRSGDLSVYWYQQSLDQGLQFLIQYYNGEERAKGNILERFSAQQFPDLHSELNLSSLELGDSALYFCASSVGGQGAYEQYFGPGTRLTVT.